The T cell receptor beta chain described here comes from a study of Ad26.COV2.S vaccination and SARS-CoV-2 variants. On the study more broadly: Dosing was one shot or two shots 56 days apart. Study outcomes and limitations: While placebo recipients had lower spike-specific TCR breadth, vaccine recipients had more.

Trimming removed 4 bases at V and 9 bases at J, with 13 bases between. Germline V gene data show CDR1 as SNHLY and CDR2 as FYNNEI. The CDR3 length is 13 residues. Using immunoSEQ multiplex PCR, the repertoire was profiled, and TCRdb retains in-frame clones only, with some absent. The sample yields a few hundred thousand clones, over 75% seen once. Note on this clone: Its antigen is undetermined.

Stated treatment: around 19 received Ad26.COV2.S at low or high dose, single or two shots; 5 received placebo; per-sample allocation not given. The samples were gathered on day 63 after the first injection of vaccine or placebo. Spike of the Wuhan-strain SARS-CoV-2 was expressed by an Ad26 vector, which formed the vaccine. The sequences come from peripheral blood, collected in a trial of Ad26.COV2.S vaccine versus placebo. The sequence was obtained from a person aged 18 to 59 who received the Ad26.COV2.S COVID-19 vaccine or a placebo. The chain couples TRBV2 to TRBJ1-5; TRBD1 is a possible D gene (5 bases). The CDR3 reads CASSVRSQGPQHF. CDR3 sequence (DNA): TGTGCCAGCAGTGTCCGGTCGCAGGGGCCCCAGCATTTT.